This entry concerns a single T cell receptor beta chain. Its antigen remains unknown. The CDR3 does not close with the conserved phenylalanine or tryptophan, likely indicating a read error. This sample stems from a study of cytomegalovirus exposure and HLA in healthy donors. Findings and caveats of the study: For presence/absence analyses, sequencing depth was assumed to be roughly uniform across donors. What was likely a sequencing artifact was a cluster of highly shared sequence variants.

Germline assignment: CDR1 MNHEY and CDR2 SVGAGI. The CDR3 loop spans 15 amino acids. The trim removed 2 bases at V and 7 bases at J, leaving 3 bases unmatched. PCR amplification relied on 60 Vbeta primers (plus 13 Jbeta primers). This table comes from immunoSEQ multiplex PCR, and its TCRdb copy is limited to in-frame clones, with some not included. The sample consists of about 210,000 clones, under 85% of them appearing once. This rearrangement joins TRBV6-5 to TRBJ2-2, with 11 bases identical to TRBD2. The source material was PBMCs. The TCR was taken from a woman between 45 and 60 years old in good health and CMV-seropositive. Here the CDR3 reads CASSYRTSGLGELFC. In nucleotides, the CDR3 is TGTGCCAGCAGTTACAGGACTAGCGGGCTCGGGGAGCTGTTTTGT.